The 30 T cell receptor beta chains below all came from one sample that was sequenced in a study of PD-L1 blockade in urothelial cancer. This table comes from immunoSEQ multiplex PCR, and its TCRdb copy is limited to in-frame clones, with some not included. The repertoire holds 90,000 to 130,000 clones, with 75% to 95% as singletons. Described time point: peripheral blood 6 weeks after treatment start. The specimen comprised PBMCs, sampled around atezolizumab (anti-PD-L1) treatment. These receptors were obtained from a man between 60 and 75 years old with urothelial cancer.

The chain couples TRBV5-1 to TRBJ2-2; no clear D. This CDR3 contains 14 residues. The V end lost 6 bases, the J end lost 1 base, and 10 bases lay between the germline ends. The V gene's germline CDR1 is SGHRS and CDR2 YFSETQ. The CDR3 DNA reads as TGCGCCAGCATGTTGGGCCGGAACACCGGGGAGCTGTTTTTT. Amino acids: CASMLGRNTGELFF. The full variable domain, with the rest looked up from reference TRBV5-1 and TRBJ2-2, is KAGVTQTPRYLIKTRGQQVTLSCSPISGHRSVSWYQQTPGQGLQFLFEYFSETQRNKGNFPGRFSGRQFSNSRSEMNVSTLELGDSALYLCASMLGRNTGELFFGEGSRLTVL.

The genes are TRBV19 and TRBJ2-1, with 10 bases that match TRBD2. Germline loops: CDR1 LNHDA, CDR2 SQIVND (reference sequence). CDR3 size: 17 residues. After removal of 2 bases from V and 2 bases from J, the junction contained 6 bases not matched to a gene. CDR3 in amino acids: CASSIRLAGATYNEQFF. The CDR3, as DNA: TGTGCCAGTAGTATACGCCTAGCGGGAGCGACCTACAATGAGCAGTTCTTC.

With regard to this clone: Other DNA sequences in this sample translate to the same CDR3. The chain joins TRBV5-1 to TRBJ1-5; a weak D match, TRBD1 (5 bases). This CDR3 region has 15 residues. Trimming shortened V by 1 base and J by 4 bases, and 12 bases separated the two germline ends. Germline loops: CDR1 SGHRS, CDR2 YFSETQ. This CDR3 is CASSLSGQGNQPQHF. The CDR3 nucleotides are TGCGCCAGCAGCTTGTCAGGGCAGGGAAATCAGCCCCAGCATTTT.

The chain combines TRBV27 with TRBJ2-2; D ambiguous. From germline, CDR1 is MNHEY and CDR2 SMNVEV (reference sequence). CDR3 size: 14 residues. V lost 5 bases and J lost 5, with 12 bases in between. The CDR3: CASSQPSETGELFF. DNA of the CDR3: TGTGCCAGCAGTCAACCCTCGGAGACCGGGGAGCTGTTTTTT.

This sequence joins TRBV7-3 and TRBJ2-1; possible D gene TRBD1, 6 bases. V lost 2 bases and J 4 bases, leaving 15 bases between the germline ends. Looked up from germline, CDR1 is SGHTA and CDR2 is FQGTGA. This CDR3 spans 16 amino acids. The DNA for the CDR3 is TGTGCCAGCAGCTTACTAGGGCCCGACAGGTACAATGAGCAGTTCTTC. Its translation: CASSLLGPDRYNEQFF.

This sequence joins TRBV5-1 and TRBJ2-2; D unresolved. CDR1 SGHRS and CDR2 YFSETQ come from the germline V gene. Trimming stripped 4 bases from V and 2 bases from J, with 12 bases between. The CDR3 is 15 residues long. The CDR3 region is CASSPLVGNTGELFF. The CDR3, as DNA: TGCGCCAGCAGCCCTCTGGTGGGCAACACCGGGGAGCTGTTTTTT. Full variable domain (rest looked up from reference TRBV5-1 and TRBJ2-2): KAGVTQTPRYLIKTRGQQVTLSCSPISGHRSVSWYQQTPGQGLQFLFEYFSETQRNKGNFPGRFSGRQFSNSRSEMNVSTLELGDSALYLCASSPLVGNTGELFFGEGSRLTVL.

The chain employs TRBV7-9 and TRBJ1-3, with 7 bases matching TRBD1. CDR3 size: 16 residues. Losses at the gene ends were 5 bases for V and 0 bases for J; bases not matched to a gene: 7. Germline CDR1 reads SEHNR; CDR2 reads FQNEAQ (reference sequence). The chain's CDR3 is CASSLEGAPSGNTIYF. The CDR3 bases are TGTGCCAGCAGCCTGGAGGGGGCCCCCTCTGGAAACACCATATATTTT.

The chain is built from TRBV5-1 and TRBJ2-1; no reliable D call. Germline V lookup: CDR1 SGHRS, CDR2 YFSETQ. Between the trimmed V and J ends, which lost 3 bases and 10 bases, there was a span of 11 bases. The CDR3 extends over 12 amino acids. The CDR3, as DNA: TGCGCCAGCAGCTCTACTATGGAGGAGCAGTTCTTC. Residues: CASSSTMEEQFF.

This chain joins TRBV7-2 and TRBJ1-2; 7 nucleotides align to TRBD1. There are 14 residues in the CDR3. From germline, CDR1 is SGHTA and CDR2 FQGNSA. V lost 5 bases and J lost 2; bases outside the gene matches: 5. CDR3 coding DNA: TGTGCCAGCAGCCCTATGGGACAGAACTATGGCTACACCTTC. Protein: CASSPMGQNYGYTF. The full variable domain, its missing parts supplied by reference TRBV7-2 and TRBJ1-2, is GAGVSQSPSNKVTEKGKDVELRCDPISGHTALYWYRQSLGQGLEFLIYFQGNSAPDKSGLPSDRFSAERTGGSVSTLTIQRTQQEDSAVYLCASSPMGQNYGYTFGSGTRLTVV.

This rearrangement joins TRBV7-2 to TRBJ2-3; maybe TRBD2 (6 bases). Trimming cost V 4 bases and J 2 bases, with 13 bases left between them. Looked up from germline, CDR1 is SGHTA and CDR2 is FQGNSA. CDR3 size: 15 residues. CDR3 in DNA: TGTGCCAGCAGCTCTAGCGCTGGGGCCACAGATACGCAGTATTTT. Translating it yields CASSSSAGATDTQYF.

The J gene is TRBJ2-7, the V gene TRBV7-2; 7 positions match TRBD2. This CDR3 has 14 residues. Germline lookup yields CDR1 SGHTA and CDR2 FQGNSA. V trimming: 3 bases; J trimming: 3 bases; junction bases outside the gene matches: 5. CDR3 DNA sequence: TGTGCCAGCAGCTTCGGACTAGTGGACTACGAGCAGTACTTC. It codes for CASSFGLVDYEQYF.

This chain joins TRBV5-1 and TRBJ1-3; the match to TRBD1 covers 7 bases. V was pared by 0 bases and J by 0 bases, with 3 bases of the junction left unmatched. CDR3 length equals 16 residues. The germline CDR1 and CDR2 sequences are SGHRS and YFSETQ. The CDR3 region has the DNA TGCGCCAGCAGCTTGGGGACAGGCAGCTCTGGAAACACCATATATTTT. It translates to CASSLGTGSSGNTIYF.

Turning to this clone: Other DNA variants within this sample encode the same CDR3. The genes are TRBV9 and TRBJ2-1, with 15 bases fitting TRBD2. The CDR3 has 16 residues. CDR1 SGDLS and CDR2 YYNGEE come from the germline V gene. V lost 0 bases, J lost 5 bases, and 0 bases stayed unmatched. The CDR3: CASSVGTSGGDNEQFF. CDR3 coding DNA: TGTGCCAGCAGCGTAGGGACTAGCGGGGGGGACAATGAGCAGTTCTTC.

For the CDR3, the DNA is TGTGCCAGCAGGGTACACAGGGGGCGCACAGATACGCAGTATTTT. Protein sequence: CASRVHRGRTDTQYF. The chain has TRBV6-6 and TRBJ2-3; TRBD1 agrees at 9 bases. In germline, CDR1 is MNHNY, CDR2 SVGAGI (reference sequence). Trimming removed 6 bases from V and 1 base from J; junction bases left unmatched: 5. CDR3 length: 15 residues.

CDR3 protein: CASILEGRGAFF. In DNA, the CDR3 is TGTGCCAGCATTCTAGAGGGCCGGGGGGCTTTCTTT. The chain carries TRBV28 and TRBJ1-1; perhaps TRBD1 as D (5 bases). V shed 7 bases and J shed 11 bases, with 17 bases lying between them. The CDR3 is made up of 12 amino acids. The germline CDR1 and CDR2 sequences are MDHEN and SYDVKM.

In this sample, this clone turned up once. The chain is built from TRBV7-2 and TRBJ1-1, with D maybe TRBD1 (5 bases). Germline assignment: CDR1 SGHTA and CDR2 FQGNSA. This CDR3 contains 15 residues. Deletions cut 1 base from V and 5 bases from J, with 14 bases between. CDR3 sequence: CASSLERQGGTEAFF. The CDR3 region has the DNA TGTGCCAGCAGCTTAGAACGGCAGGGAGGGACTGAAGCTTTCTTT.

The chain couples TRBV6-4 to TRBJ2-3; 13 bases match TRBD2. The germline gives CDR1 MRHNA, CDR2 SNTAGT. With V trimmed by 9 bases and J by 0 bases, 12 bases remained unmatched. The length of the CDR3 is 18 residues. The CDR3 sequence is CASRELAGGPRSTDTQYF. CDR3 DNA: TGTGCCAGTCGCGAACTAGCGGGAGGGCCGAGGAGCACAGATACGCAGTATTTT.

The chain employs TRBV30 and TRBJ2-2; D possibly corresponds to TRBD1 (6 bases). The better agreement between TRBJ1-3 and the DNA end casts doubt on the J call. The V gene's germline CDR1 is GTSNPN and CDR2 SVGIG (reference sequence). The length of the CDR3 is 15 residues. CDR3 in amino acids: CASIPRDKHRNTIYF. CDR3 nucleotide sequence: TGTGCCTCTATACCCCGGGACAAGCACAGAAACACCATATATTTT.

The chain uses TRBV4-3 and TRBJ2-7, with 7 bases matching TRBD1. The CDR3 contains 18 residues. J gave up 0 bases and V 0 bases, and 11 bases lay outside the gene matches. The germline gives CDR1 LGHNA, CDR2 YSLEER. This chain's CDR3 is CASSQDAGGNPSSYEQYF. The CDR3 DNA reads TGCGCCAGCAGCCAAGATGCAGGGGGAAACCCGAGCTCCTACGAGCAGTACTTC.

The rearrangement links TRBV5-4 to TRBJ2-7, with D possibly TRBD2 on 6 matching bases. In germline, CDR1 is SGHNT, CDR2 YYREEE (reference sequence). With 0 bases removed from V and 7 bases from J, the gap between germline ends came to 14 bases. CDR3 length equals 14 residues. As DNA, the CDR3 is TGTGCCAGCAGCTTGGGGCTAGCGTTAGGAGAGCAGTACTTC. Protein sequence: CASSLGLALGEQYF.

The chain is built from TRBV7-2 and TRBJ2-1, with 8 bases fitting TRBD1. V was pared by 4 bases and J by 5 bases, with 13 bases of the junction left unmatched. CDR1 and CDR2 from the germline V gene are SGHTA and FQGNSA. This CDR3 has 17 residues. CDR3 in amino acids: CASSSFNVAGGHNEQFF. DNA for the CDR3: TGTGCCAGCAGCTCATTTAATGTGGCAGGGGGCCACAATGAGCAGTTCTTC.

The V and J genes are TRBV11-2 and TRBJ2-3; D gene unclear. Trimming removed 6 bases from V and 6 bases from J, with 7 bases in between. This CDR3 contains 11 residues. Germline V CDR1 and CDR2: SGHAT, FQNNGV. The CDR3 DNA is TGTGCCAGCAGTTTTATGGATACGCAGTATTTT. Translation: CASSFMDTQYF.

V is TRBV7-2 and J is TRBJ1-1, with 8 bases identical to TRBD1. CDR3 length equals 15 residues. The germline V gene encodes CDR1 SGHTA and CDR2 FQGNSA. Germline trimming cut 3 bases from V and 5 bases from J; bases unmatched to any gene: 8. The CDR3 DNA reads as TGTGCCAGCAGCTTGTTTGGACAGGGTGCTACTGAAGCTTTCTTT. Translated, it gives CASSLFGQGATEAFF. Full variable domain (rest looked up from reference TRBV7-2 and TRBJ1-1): GAGVSQSPSNKVTEKGKDVELRCDPISGHTALYWYRQSLGQGLEFLIYFQGNSAPDKSGLPSDRFSAERTGGSVSTLTIQRTQQEDSAVYLCASSLFGQGATEAFFGQGTRLTVV.

CDR3 DNA sequence: TGTGCCTGGAGTCGAGGGACTAGCGGGGTATCCTACGAGCAGTACTTC. Encoded protein: CAWSRGTSGVSYEQYF. V usage is TRBV30 and J usage is TRBJ2-7; the match to TRBD2 covers 13 bases. Unmatched junction bases numbered 5, after V lost 2 bases and J lost 1 base. The CDR3 length is 16 residues. Germline assignment: CDR1 GTSNPN and CDR2 SVGIG (reference sequence).

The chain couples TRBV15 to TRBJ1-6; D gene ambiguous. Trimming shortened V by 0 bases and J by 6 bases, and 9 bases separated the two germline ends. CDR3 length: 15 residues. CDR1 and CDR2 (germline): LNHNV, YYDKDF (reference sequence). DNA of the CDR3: TGTGCCACCAGCAGAGATGGACGGGGTAATTCACCCCTCCACTTT. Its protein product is CATSRDGRGNSPLHF.

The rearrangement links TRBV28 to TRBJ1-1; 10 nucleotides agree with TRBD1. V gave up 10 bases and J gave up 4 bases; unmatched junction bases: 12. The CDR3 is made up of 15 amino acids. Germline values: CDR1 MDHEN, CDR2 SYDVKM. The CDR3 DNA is TGTGCCACCCACCCTACGGACAGGGGGTCCACTGAAGCTTTCTTT. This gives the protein CATHPTDRGSTEAFF.

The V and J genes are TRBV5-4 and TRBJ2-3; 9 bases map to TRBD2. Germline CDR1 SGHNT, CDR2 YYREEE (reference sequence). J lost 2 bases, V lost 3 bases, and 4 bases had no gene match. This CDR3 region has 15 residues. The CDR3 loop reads CASSSWTSVTDTQYF. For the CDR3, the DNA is TGTGCCAGCAGCTCCTGGACTAGCGTCACAGATACGCAGTATTTT.

The CDR3 nucleotides are TGTGCCAGCAGTTGGACAGGGGTATCCTACGAGCAGTACTTC. Its protein is CASSWTGVSYEQYF. The chain is built from TRBV2 and TRBJ2-7; TRBD1 agrees at 9 bases. Germline V lookup: CDR1 SNHLY, CDR2 FYNNEI. This CDR3 contains 14 residues. With V trimmed by 5 bases and J by 1 base, 3 bases remained unmatched.

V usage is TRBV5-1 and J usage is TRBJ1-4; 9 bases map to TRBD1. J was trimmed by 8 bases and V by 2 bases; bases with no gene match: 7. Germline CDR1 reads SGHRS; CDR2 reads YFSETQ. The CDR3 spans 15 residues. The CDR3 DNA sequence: TGCGCCAGCAGCTTAAGGGGACAGGGACGCGAAAAACTGTTTTTT. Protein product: CASSLRGQGREKLFF.

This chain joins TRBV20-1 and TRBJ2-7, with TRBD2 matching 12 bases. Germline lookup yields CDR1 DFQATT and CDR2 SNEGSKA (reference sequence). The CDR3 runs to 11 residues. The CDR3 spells CSPTSGSRRYF. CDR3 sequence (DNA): TGCAGCCCGACTAGCGGGAGTAGGCGGTACTTC.